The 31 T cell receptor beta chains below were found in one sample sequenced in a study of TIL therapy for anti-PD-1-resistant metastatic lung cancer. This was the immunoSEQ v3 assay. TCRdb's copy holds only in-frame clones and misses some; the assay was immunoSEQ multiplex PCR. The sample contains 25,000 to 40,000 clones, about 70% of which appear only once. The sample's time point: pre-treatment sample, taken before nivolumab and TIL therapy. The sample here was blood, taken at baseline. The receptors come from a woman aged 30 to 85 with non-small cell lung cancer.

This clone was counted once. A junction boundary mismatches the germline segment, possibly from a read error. CDR3 bases: TGTGCCAGCGGTTTGGGAGGTTTCGGGGAGCTGTTTTTT. Translating gives CASGLGGFGELFF. The chain combines TRBV27 with TRBJ2-2, with D tentatively TRBD2 (6 bases). The CDR3 length is 13 residues. Germline loops: CDR1 MNHEY, CDR2 SMNVEV (reference sequence).

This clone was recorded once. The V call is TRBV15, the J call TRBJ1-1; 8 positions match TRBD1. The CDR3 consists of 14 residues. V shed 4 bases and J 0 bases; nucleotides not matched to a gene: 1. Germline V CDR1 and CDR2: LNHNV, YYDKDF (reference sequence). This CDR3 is CATSKTGVNTEAFF. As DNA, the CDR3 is TGTGCCACCAGCAAGACAGGGGTGAACACTGAAGCTTTCTTT.

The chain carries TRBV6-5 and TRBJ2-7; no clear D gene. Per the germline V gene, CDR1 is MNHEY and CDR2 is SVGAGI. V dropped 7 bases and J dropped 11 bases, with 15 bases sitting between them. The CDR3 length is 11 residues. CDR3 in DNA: TGTGCCAGCATCCAAGGACCTAGGGAGTACTTC. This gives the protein CASIQGPREYF.

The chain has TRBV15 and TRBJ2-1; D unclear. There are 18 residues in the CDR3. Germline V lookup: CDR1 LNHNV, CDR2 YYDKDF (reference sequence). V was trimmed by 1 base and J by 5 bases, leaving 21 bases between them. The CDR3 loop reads CATSRGASRISTNNEQFF. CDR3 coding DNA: TGTGCCACCAGCAGAGGGGCCAGCCGAATTTCAACTAACAATGAGCAGTTCTTC.

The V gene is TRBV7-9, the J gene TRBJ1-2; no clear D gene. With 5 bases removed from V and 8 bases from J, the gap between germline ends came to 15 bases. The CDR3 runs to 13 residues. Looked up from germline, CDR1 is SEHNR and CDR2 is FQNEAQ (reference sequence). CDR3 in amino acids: CASSQPGDRGYTF. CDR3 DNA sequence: TGTGCCAGCAGCCAACCTGGGGATAGGGGCTACACCTTC.

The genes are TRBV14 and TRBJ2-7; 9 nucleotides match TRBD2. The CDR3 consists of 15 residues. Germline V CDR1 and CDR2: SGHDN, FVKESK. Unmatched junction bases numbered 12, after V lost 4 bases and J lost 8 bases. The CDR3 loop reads CASSPFAGGQQKQYF. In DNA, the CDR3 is TGTGCCAGCAGCCCCTTTGCGGGAGGGCAACAAAAGCAGTACTTC.

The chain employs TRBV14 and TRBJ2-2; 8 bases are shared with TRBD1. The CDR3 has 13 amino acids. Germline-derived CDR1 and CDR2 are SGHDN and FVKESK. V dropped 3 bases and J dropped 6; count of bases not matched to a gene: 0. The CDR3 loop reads CASSQDRAGELFF. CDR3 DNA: TGTGCCAGCAGCCAGGACAGGGCCGGGGAGCTGTTTTTT.

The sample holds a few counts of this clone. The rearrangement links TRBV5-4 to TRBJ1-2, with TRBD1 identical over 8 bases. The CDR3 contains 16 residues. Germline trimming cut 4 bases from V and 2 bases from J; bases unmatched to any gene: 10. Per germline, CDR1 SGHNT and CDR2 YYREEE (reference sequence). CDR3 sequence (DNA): TGTGCCAGCAGCCTTTCCAGGGGGCTATCAAACTATGGCTACACCTTC. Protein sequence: CASSLSRGLSNYGYTF.

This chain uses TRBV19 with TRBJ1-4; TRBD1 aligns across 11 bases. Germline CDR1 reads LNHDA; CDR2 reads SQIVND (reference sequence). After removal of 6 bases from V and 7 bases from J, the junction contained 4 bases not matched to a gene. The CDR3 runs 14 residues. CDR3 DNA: TGTGCCAGTAGCGGACAGGGGGCGGTTGAAAAACTGTTTTTT. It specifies CASSGQGAVEKLFF.

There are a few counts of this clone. For the CDR3, the DNA is TGTGCCAGCAGCCAAGGACGTAGAGATACGCAGTATTTT. Translation gives CASSQGRRDTQYF. The V call is TRBV14, the J call TRBJ2-3; D not certain. Between the trimmed V and J ends, which lost 1 base and 5 bases, there was a span of 7 bases. Germline V gives CDR1 SGHDN, CDR2 FVKESK. The CDR3 runs to 13 residues.

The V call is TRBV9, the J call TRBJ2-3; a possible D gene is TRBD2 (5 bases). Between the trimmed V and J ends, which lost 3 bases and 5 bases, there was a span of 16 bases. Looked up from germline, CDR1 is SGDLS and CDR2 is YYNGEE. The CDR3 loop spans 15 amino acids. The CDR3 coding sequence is TGTGCCAGCAGCGCGGGTCCGGGGTCGAGAGATACGCAGTATTTT. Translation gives CASSAGPGSRDTQYF.

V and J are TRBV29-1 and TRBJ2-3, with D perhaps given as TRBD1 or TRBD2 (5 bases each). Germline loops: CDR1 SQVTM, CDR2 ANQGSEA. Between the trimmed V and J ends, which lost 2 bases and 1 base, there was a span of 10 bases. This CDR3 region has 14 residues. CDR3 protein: CSVERTGRTDTQYF. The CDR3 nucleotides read TGCAGCGTTGAACGTACGGGACGCACAGATACGCAGTATTTT.

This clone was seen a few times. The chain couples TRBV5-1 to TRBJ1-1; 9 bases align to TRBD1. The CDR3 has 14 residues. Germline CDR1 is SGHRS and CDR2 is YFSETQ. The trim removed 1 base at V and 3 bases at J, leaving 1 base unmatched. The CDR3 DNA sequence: TGCGCCAGCAGCTTGTGGACAGGGGACACTGAAGCTTTCTTT. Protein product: CASSLWTGDTEAFF.

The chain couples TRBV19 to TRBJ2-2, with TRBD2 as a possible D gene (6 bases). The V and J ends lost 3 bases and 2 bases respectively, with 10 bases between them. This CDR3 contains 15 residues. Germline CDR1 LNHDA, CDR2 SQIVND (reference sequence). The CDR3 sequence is CASSIGGTNTGELFF. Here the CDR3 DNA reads TGTGCCAGTAGTATTGGTGGGACTAACACCGGGGAGCTGTTTTTT.

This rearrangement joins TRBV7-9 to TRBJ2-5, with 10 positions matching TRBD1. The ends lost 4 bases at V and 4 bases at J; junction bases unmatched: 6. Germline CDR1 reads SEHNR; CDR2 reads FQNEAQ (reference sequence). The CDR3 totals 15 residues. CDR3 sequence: CASSSSRTGGETQYF. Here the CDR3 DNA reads TGTGCCAGCAGCTCTAGCAGGACAGGGGGAGAGACCCAGTACTTC.

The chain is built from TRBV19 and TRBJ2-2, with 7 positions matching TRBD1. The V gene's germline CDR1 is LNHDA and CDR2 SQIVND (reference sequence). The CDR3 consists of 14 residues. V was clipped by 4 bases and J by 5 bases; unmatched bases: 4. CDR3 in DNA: TGTGCCAGTAGTAACAGGGGTGTTACCGGGGAGCTGTTTTTT. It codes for CASSNRGVTGELFF. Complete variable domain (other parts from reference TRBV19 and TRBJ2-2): DGGITQSPKYLFRKEGQNVTLSCEQNLNHDAMYWYRQDPGQGLRLIYYSQIVNDFQKGDIAEGYSVSREKKESFPLTVTSAQKNPTAFYLCASSNRGVTGELFFGEGSRLTVL.

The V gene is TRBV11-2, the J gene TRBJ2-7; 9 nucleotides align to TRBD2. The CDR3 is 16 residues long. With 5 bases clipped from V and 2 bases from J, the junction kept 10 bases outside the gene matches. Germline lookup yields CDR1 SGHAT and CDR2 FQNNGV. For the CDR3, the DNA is TGTGCCAGCAGCCCCCTGAGGCGGGAGGGCACCTACGAGCAGTACTTC. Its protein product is CASSPLRREGTYEQYF.

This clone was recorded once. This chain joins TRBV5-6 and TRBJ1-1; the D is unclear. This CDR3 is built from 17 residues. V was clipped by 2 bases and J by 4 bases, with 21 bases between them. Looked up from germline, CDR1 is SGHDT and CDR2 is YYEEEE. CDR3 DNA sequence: TGTGCCAGCAGCTTTATTCCACGGCAGGCGGGATTCACTGAAGCTTTCTTT. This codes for CASSFIPRQAGFTEAFF.

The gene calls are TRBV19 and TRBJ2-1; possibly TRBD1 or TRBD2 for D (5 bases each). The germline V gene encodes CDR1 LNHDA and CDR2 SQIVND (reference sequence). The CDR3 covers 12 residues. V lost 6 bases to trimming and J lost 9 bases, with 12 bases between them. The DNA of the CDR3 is TGTGCCAGTAGGTCACTAGGGGTTGAGCAGTTCTTC. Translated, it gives CASRSLGVEQFF.

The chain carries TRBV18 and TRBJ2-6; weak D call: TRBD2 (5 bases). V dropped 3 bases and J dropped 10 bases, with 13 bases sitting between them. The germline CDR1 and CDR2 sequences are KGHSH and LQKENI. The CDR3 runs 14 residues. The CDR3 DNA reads TGTGCCAGCTCACCGTCGACTGAGGGAAACGTCCTGACTTTC. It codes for CASSPSTEGNVLTF.

In DNA form, the CDR3 reads TGTGCCAGCAGTGGGACATGGGGGCTCACCGGGGAGCTGTTTTTT. It translates to CASSGTWGLTGELFF. This rearrangement joins TRBV2 to TRBJ2-2, with D possibly being TRBD1 (6 bases). V dropped 4 bases and J dropped 4 bases, with 13 bases sitting between them. Germline V gene sequence: CDR1 SNHLY, CDR2 FYNNEI. The CDR3 loop spans 15 amino acids.

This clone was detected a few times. The CDR3 DNA reads TGTGCCAGCAGCTTGGTGGGAGAATCCTACGAGCAGTACTTC. The encoded protein is CASSLVGESYEQYF. The chain recombines TRBV5-6 with TRBJ2-7, with D possibly TRBD2 on 5 matching bases. The CDR3 loop spans 14 amino acids. Per germline, CDR1 SGHDT and CDR2 YYEEEE. V was trimmed by 0 bases and J by 1 base, leaving 8 bases between them.

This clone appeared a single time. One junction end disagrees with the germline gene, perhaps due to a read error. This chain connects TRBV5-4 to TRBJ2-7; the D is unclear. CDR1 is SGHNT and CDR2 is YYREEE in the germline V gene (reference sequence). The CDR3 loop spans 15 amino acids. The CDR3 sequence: CASSPDRMSSYEQCF. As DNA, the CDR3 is TGTGCCAGCAGCCCGGATCGGATGTCCTCCTACGAGCAGTGCTTC.

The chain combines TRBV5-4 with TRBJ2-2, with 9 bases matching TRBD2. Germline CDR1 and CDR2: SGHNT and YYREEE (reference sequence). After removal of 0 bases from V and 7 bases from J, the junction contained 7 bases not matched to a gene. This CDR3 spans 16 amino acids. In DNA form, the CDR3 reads TGTGCCAGCAGCTTGGGTGCGGGAGGGCCGGTCGGGGAGCTGTTTTTT. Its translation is CASSLGAGGPVGELFF.

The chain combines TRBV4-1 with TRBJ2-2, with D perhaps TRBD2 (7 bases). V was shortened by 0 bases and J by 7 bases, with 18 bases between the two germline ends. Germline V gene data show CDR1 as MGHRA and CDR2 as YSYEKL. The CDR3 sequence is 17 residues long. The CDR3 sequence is CASSQEGGGRVDGELFF. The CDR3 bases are TGCGCCAGCAGCCAAGAAGGAGGGGGGAGGGTCGACGGGGAGCTGTTTTTT.

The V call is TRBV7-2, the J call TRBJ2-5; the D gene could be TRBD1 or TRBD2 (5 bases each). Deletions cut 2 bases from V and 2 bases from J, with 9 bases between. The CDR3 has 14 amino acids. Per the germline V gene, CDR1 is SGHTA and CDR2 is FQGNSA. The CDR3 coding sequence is TGTGCCAGCAGCTTACCGGGGCAGCAAGAGACCCAGTACTTC. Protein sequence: CASSLPGQQETQYF.

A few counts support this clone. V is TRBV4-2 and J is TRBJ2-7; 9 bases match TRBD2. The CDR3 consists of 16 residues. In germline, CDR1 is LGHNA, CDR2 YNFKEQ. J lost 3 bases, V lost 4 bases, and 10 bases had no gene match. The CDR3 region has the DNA TGTGCCAGCAGCCCCGTAGCGGGAGTCTTCCACTACGAGCAGTACTTC. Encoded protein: CASSPVAGVFHYEQYF.

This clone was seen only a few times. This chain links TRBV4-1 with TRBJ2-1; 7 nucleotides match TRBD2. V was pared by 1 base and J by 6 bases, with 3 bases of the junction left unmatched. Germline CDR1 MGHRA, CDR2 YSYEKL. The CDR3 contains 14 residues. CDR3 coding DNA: TGCGCCAGCAGCCAAGTAGGGGAGGGCAATGAGCAGTTCTTC. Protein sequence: CASSQVGEGNEQFF.

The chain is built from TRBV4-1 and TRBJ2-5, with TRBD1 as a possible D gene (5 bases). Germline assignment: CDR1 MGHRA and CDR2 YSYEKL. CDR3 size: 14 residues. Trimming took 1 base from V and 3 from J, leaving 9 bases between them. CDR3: CASSQGYRKETQYF. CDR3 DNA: TGCGCCAGCAGCCAAGGGTACAGGAAAGAGACCCAGTACTTC.

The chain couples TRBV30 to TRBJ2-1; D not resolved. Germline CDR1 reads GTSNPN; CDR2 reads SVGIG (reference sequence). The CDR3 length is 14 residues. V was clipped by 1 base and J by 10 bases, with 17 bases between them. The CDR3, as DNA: TGTGCCTGGAGTGCATATTATGATGCTGGCGAGCAGTTCTTC. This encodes CAWSAYYDAGEQFF.

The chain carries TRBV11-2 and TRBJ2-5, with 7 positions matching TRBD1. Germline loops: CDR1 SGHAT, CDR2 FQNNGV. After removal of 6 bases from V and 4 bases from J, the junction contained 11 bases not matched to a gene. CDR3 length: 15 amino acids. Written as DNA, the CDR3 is TGTGCCAGCAGTATCTCGGCAGGGGGAGCAGAGACCCAGTACTTC. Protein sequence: CASSISAGGAETQYF.